Listed below are T cell receptor beta chains from one sample, sequenced in a study of T cells in Graves' hyperthyroidism and ophthalmopathy. TCRdb reanalysed the multiplex PCR reads using MiXCR and keeps one entry per CDR3 protein. This table holds 350,000 or so distinct CDR3 sequences, over 15% found once. Sequenced sample: blood. These receptors were obtained from a woman in her thirties or forties with Graves' ophthalmopathy. The CDR3 runs from the conserved cysteine through the conserved F or W. The D gene is left open where the match is weak. Some rows have no size entry. The others give once, few or many, or a class for an expanded clone.

v_call: TRBV12-3/TRBV12-4; clone_size: many; j_call: TRBJ2-7; d_call: TRBD1; cdr3_aa: CASGQGILYEQYF; cdr3_nt: TGTGCCAGCGGACAGGGGATTTTATACGAGCAGTACTTC
v_call: TRBV30; clone_size: many; j_call: TRBJ2-2; d_call: -; cdr3_aa: CACNSGFGGELFF; cdr3_nt: TGTGCCTGCAACTCGGGGTTCGGCGGGGAGCTGTTTTTT
v_call: TRBV6-2/TRBV6-3; clone_size: many; j_call: TRBJ1-1; d_call: -; cdr3_aa: CASSGTYGAFF; cdr3_nt: TGTGCCAGCTCGGGGACATATGGAGCTTTCTTT
v_call: TRBV4-2; clone_size: many; j_call: TRBJ1-1; d_call: -; cdr3_aa: CASSQDQWKNTEAFF; cdr3_nt: TGTGCCAGCAGCCAAGATCAGTGGAAGAACACTGAAGCTTTCTTT
v_call: TRBV12-3/TRBV12-4; clone_size: many; j_call: TRBJ1-2; d_call: -; cdr3_aa: CASSLTGINYGYTF; cdr3_nt: TGTGCCAGCAGTTTAACCGGGATCAACTATGGCTACACCTTC
v_call: TRBV28; clone_size: many; j_call: TRBJ2-7; d_call: -; cdr3_aa: CASSLSGRGAAYEQYF; cdr3_nt: TGTGCCAGCAGTTTAAGTGGCAGGGGCGCCGCCTACGAGCAGTACTTC
v_call: TRBV6-2/TRBV6-3; clone_size: many; j_call: TRBJ2-2; d_call: TRBD2; cdr3_aa: CASIPGLARPNTGELFF; cdr3_nt: TGTGCCAGCATCCCGGGACTAGCGAGGCCGAACACCGGGGAGCTGTTTTTT
v_call: TRBV7-8; clone_size: once; j_call: TRBJ1-1; d_call: -; cdr3_aa: CASSANSEAFF; cdr3_nt: TGTGCCAGCAGCGCAAATAGTGAAGCTTTCTTT
v_call: TRBV6-2/TRBV6-3; clone_size: few; j_call: TRBJ2-7; d_call: -; cdr3_aa: CASSYSSAEPGYEQYF; cdr3_nt: TGTGCCAGCAGTTACTCGTCGGCGGAGCCTGGCTACGAGCAGTACTTC
v_call: TRBV2; clone_size: many; j_call: TRBJ2-5; d_call: TRBD2; cdr3_aa: CASKRAGGRETQYF; cdr3_nt: TGTGCCAGCAAAAGAGCGGGAGGGCGAGAGACCCAGTACTTC
v_call: TRBV9; clone_size: many; j_call: TRBJ1-2; d_call: -; cdr3_aa: CASSVDPRSNYGYTF; cdr3_nt: TGTGCCAGCAGCGTAGATCCCAGGTCTAACTATGGCTACACCTTC
v_call: TRBV20-1; clone_size: many; j_call: TRBJ2-7; d_call: -; cdr3_aa: CSARDLGARREQYF; cdr3_nt: TGCAGTGCTAGAGATCTAGGGGCTAGACGGGAGCAGTACTTC
v_call: TRBV6-1; clone_size: many; j_call: TRBJ1-1; d_call: TRBD1; cdr3_aa: CASSESDRVTEAFF; cdr3_nt: TGTGCCAGCAGTGAATCCGACAGGGTCACTGAAGCTTTCTTT
v_call: TRBV6-2/TRBV6-3; clone_size: many; j_call: TRBJ2-7; d_call: -; cdr3_aa: CASRDRNYEQYF; cdr3_nt: TGTGCCAGCAGGGATCGGAACTACGAGCAGTACTTC
v_call: TRBV6-5; clone_size: many; j_call: TRBJ1-2; d_call: -; cdr3_aa: CASSRTSNYGYTF; cdr3_nt: TGTGCCAGCAGCCGGACCTCAAACTATGGCTACACCTTC
v_call: TRBV24-1; clone_size: many; j_call: TRBJ2-5; d_call: TRBD2; cdr3_aa: CATSDPTSGQETQYF; cdr3_nt: TGTGCCACCAGTGACCCCACTAGCGGACAAGAGACCCAGTACTTC
v_call: TRBV12-3/TRBV12-4; clone_size: many; j_call: TRBJ2-7; d_call: TRBD2; cdr3_aa: CASSLGGRAGEQYF; cdr3_nt: TGCGCCAGCAGCTTGGGTGGGAGGGCCGGCGAGCAGTACTTC
v_call: TRBV6-2/TRBV6-3; clone_size: -; j_call: TRBJ2-5; d_call: TRBD2; cdr3_aa: CASSPRLAVQETQYF; cdr3_nt: TGTGCCAGCAGTCCTCGACTAGCGGTGCAAGAGACCCAGTACTTC
v_call: TRBV11-1; clone_size: many; j_call: TRBJ2-7; d_call: -; cdr3_aa: CASSLDGGSSTYEQYF; cdr3_nt: TGTGCCAGCAGCTTGGACGGCGGATCGTCTACCTACGAGCAGTACTTC
v_call: TRBV6-2/TRBV6-3; clone_size: -; j_call: TRBJ2-3; d_call: TRBD2; cdr3_aa: CASSYTTSGSYSDTQYF; cdr3_nt: TGTGCCAGCAGTTACACCACTAGCGGGAGCTATAGTGATACGCAGTATTTT